This T cell receptor beta chain was sequenced during a study of T cell changes during pregnancy in multiple sclerosis (dated by TCRdb to between 2018 and 2020). About the investigation overall: The study examined how the T cell repertoire changed over the course of pregnancy in women with multiple sclerosis.

The CDR3, from cysteine to phenylalanine, totals 14 residues. The kept DNA is CDR3 alone, 42 bases in frame from the first base. The germline V gene provides CDR1 MRHNA and CDR2 SNTAGT. Germline trimming: 6 bases from V, 4 bases from J; junction bases outside gene matches: 6. Concerning this clone: Its target antigen remains unknown. No base-level quality is on record; no much larger clone is a single base apart.

The library relied on the immunoSEQ multiplex PCR assay. TCRdb provides this immuneACCESS table in a form limited to in-frame rearrangements. Some clones are lacking; in checked studies, under half of them reflect an unresolved V gene, and why the rest are absent is not known. In all, the sample holds over 35,000 clones, and about 92% of those were seen once. More than 8% of the sample lies in the top ten. The receptor's source is a female donor with multiple sclerosis, enrolled in a pregnancy study. Sequences were derived from CD8+ T cells from peripheral blood mononuclear cells, sampled in the first trimester of pregnancy. The V gene is TRBV6-4 and the J gene is TRBJ1-2; the junction holds 9 bases that match TRBD1. The CDR3 in this case is CASRPGQGTYGYTF. The DNA sequence is given as TGTGCCAGCAGGCCGGGACAGGGCACCTATGGCTACACCTTC.